Presented here are 25 T cell receptor beta chains from one specimen sequenced in a study of lymphopenia after photon versus proton radiotherapy. Using immunoSEQ multiplex PCR, the repertoire was profiled, and TCRdb retains in-frame clones only, with some absent. The sample gives around 31,000 clones, roughly nine tenths of which show up once; around 6.7% is in the top ten. The sample consisted of peripheral blood, taken from a patient treated with proton-based radiotherapy. The origin of the receptors is a woman in her 70s with pancreatic cancer. Some clones in this sample may be carry-over from other donors' samples.

The gene calls are TRBV30 and TRBJ2-5; the D gene is possibly TRBD2 (6 bases). The CDR3 runs 14 residues. The germline V and J ends were trimmed by 2 bases and 3 bases, with 13 bases remaining between them. The V gene's germline CDR1 is GTSNPN and CDR2 SVGIG (reference sequence). The CDR3 nucleotides read TGTGCCTGGAGTCCGGGACTGGCGAAAGAGACCCAGTACTTC. Translation gives CAWSPGLAKETQYF.

The rearrangement uses TRBV27 and TRBJ2-7, with D tentatively TRBD1 (5 bases). Trimming stripped 9 bases from V and 2 bases from J, with 14 bases between. Germline CDR1 MNHEY, CDR2 SMNVEV (reference sequence). This CDR3 contains 13 residues. The CDR3 is CASSQGGPYEQYF. The CDR3 region has the DNA TGTGCCAGTTCCCAGGGCGGCCCCTACGAGCAGTACTTC.

The chain has TRBV9 and TRBJ2-2; 8 positions agree with TRBD1. Germline loops: CDR1 SGDLS, CDR2 YYNGEE. The CDR3 loop spans 15 amino acids. The ends lost 4 bases at V and 0 bases at J; junction bases unmatched: 2. CDR3 nucleotide sequence: TGTGCCAGCAGCCCAGGGGGCTCGAACACCGGGGAGCTGTTTTTT. Its protein product is CASSPGGSNTGELFF.

The chain combines TRBV27 with TRBJ2-5; 9 bases fit TRBD1. V dropped 5 bases and J dropped 2; count of bases not matched to a gene: 6. CDR3 length equals 15 residues. Germline CDR1 reads MNHEY; CDR2 reads SMNVEV (reference sequence). Here the CDR3 reads CASSLRTGVQETQYF. The CDR3 bases are TGTGCCAGCAGTCTCCGGACAGGGGTTCAAGAGACCCAGTACTTC.

As DNA, the CDR3 is TGTGCCAGCAGCGAGGGACAGAACTATGGCTACACCTTC. It is translated as CASSEGQNYGYTF. The V gene is TRBV5-4, the J gene TRBJ1-2, with 7 bases that match TRBD1. CDR1 and CDR2 from the germline V gene are SGHNT and YYREEE (reference sequence). The V segment lost 4 bases and the J segment 2 bases; nucleotides outside the gene matches: 2. CDR3 length: 13 residues. Supplemented by reference TRBV5-4 and TRBJ1-2, the full variable domain reads ETGVTQSPTHLIKTRGQQVTLRCSSQSGHNTVSWYQQALGQGPQFIFQYYREEENGRGNFPPRFSGLQFPNYSSELNVNALELDDSALYLCASSEGQNYGYTFGSGTRLTVV.

The J gene is TRBJ1-5, the V gene TRBV11-1; 7 positions match TRBD1. The CDR3 totals 15 residues. With 5 bases clipped from V and 2 bases from J, the junction kept 6 bases outside the gene matches. Germline CDR1 and CDR2: SGHAT and FQDESV (reference sequence). This CDR3 reads CASSPGTDRNQPQHF. Here the CDR3 DNA reads TGTGCCAGCAGCCCCGGGACAGACCGCAATCAGCCCCAGCATTTT.

The chain recombines TRBV27 with TRBJ1-5; unclear D gene. This CDR3 is 14 amino acids long. CDR1 MNHEY and CDR2 SMNVEV come from the germline V gene (reference sequence). The V end lost 2 bases, the J end lost 3 bases, and 8 bases lay between the germline ends. In DNA, the CDR3 is TGTGCCAGCAGTTTAATCGGGGTCAATCAGCCCCAGCATTTT. Residues: CASSLIGVNQPQHF.

V usage is TRBV10-3 and J usage is TRBJ1-1; 7 positions match TRBD1. Trimming took 7 bases from V and 4 from J; bases not matched to a gene: 6. The CDR3 runs 13 residues. The germline V gene encodes CDR1 ENHRY and CDR2 SYGVKD. The CDR3 sequence: CAITSDRVTEAFF. CDR3 bases: TGTGCCATCACGAGCGACAGGGTCACTGAAGCTTTCTTT.

The chain employs TRBV9 and TRBJ1-5; TRBD1 agrees at 7 bases. The germline V gene has CDR1 SGDLS and CDR2 YYNGEE. J gave up 4 bases and V 0 bases, and 4 bases lay outside the gene matches. There are 15 residues in the CDR3. The CDR3 DNA reads TGTGCCAGCAGCGTAGACGCAGGGGGAAATCAGCCCCAGCATTTT. It specifies CASSVDAGGNQPQHF.

The chain recombines TRBV4-1 with TRBJ2-5; 7 bases align to TRBD2. The junction had 7 bases not matched to a gene; V was cut back by 1 base and J by 5 bases. Germline CDR1 reads MGHRA; CDR2 reads YSYEKL. This CDR3 has 15 amino acids. This chain's CDR3 is CASSQVFAGEETQYF. The CDR3 coding sequence is TGCGCCAGCAGCCAAGTGTTCGCGGGAGAGGAGACCCAGTACTTC.

The chain is built from TRBV28 and TRBJ2-5, with TRBD2 identical over 12 bases. V lost 5 bases, J lost 2 bases, and 18 bases stayed unmatched. Germline lookup yields CDR1 MDHEN and CDR2 SYDVKM. The CDR3 has 20 residues. The CDR3 nucleotides are TGTGCCAGCAGTCCGGGGACTAGCGGGCCGGAGAGGTTTAGGCAAGAGACCCAGTACTTC. This sequence encodes CASSPGTSGPERFRQETQYF.

This clone was observed a few times. The chain recombines TRBV6-5 with TRBJ1-5; maybe TRBD1 (5 bases). V was trimmed by 4 bases and J by 9 bases, leaving 16 bases between them. There are 14 residues in the CDR3. The germline CDR1 and CDR2 sequences are MNHEY and SVGAGI. CDR3 residues: CASSLGGGGLPQHF. Here the CDR3 DNA reads TGTGCCAGCAGTTTGGGGGGGGGAGGTTTGCCCCAGCATTTT.

V is TRBV19 and J is TRBJ1-1; TRBD1 matches at 10 bases. This CDR3 region has 15 residues. V shed 5 bases, J shed 5 bases, and the junction held 8 bases outside the gene matches. Germline CDR1 reads LNHDA; CDR2 reads SQIVND (reference sequence). The CDR3 spells CASSPSDRGQTEAFF. For the CDR3, the DNA is TGTGCCAGTAGTCCGTCTGACAGGGGGCAAACTGAAGCTTTCTTT. The whole variable domain, filled in from reference TRBV19 and TRBJ1-1, reads DGGITQSPKYLFRKEGQNVTLSCEQNLNHDAMYWYRQDPGQGLRLIYYSQIVNDFQKGDIAEGYSVSREKKESFPLTVTSAQKNPTAFYLCASSPSDRGQTEAFFGQGTRLTVV.

The V call is TRBV4-1, the J call TRBJ1-2, with D maybe TRBD1 (5 bases). The CDR3 runs to 17 residues. V dropped 0 bases and J dropped 3 bases, with 17 bases sitting between them. Germline CDR1 and CDR2: MGHRA and YSYEKL. Written as DNA, the CDR3 is TGCGCCAGCAGCCAAGAAGGAGTGGGGGTAGGGCACTATGGCTACACCTTC. Its translation is CASSQEGVGVGHYGYTF.

V is TRBV9 and J is TRBJ2-5; the D gene is possibly TRBD1 (6 bases). There are 14 residues in the CDR3. V shed 0 bases and J shed 1 base, with 7 bases lying between them. CDR1 SGDLS and CDR2 YYNGEE come from the germline V gene. The CDR3: CASSVGTAQETQYF. The CDR3 DNA reads as TGTGCCAGCAGCGTAGGGACAGCCCAAGAGACCCAGTACTTC.

This chain joins TRBV7-2 and TRBJ2-7; D remains unclear. Germline CDR1 reads SGHTA; CDR2 reads FQGNSA. The CDR3 runs to 11 residues. V gave up 5 bases and J gave up 3 bases, with 5 bases separating them. The CDR3: CASSTVYEQYF. In nucleotides, the CDR3 is TGTGCCAGCAGCACAGTCTACGAGCAGTACTTC.

V gene TRBV7-2 combines with J gene TRBJ2-5; tentatively, D is TRBD2 (5 bases). The CDR3 is 12 residues long. The ends were cut back, 5 bases at V and 7 bases at J, with 11 bases in the middle. CDR1 and CDR2 (germline): SGHTA, FQGNSA. CDR3 residues: CASSPPGGTQYF. DNA for the CDR3: TGTGCCAGCAGCCCCCCAGGAGGGACCCAGTACTTC. Together with reference TRBV7-2 and TRBJ2-5, the CDR3 gives the full variable domain: GAGVSQSPSNKVTEKGKDVELRCDPISGHTALYWYRQSLGQGLEFLIYFQGNSAPDKSGLPSDRFSAERTGGSVSTLTIQRTQQEDSAVYLCASSPPGGTQYFGPGTRLLVL.

V is TRBV5-1 and J is TRBJ1-1; TRBD1 is a possible D gene (5 bases). The CDR3 contains 14 residues. The V gene lost 4 bases and the J gene lost 0 bases, with 10 bases spanning the gap. The V gene's germline CDR1 is SGHRS and CDR2 YFSETQ. The CDR3, as DNA: TGCGCCAGCAGCGGGGGACTCTTGAACACTGAAGCTTTCTTT. Its translation is CASSGGLLNTEAFF.

The rearrangement joins TRBV11-3 to TRBJ2-2; D is undetermined. Germline lookup yields CDR1 SGHNT and CDR2 YENEEA. CDR3 length equals 14 residues. The V and J ends lost 1 base and 11 bases respectively, with 14 bases between them. The CDR3 protein is CASSLGSIGSELFF. The CDR3 region has the DNA TGTGCCAGCAGCTTAGGGTCTATTGGCTCCGAGCTGTTTTTT.

The CDR3 sequence is CASSQDSGGQANVLTF. The CDR3, as DNA: TGTGCCAGCAGCCAAGATTCGGGGGGTCAGGCCAACGTCCTGACTTTC. The V and J genes are TRBV4-2 and TRBJ2-6, with 7 bases aligning to TRBD2. J gave up 6 bases and V 0 bases, and 5 bases lay outside the gene matches. Per the germline V gene, CDR1 is LGHNA and CDR2 is YNFKEQ. The CDR3 is 16 amino acids.

The chain has TRBV7-2 and TRBJ2-1; D is undetermined. From germline, CDR1 is SGHTA and CDR2 FQGNSA. The CDR3 length is 14 residues. V gave up 5 bases and J gave up 6 bases, with 14 bases separating them. CDR3: CASSLLPTGNEQFF. CDR3 nucleotide sequence: TGTGCCAGCAGCCTCCTGCCGACGGGCAATGAGCAGTTCTTC.

This chain links TRBV11-2 with TRBJ2-5, with D tentatively TRBD2 (7 bases). The V end was cut by 3 bases, the J end by 4 bases, with 12 bases between. Germline CDR1 and CDR2: SGHAT and FQNNGV. There are 14 residues in the CDR3. Here the CDR3 DNA reads TGTGCCAGCAGCTTTAATGCGGGGGCAGAGACCCAGTACTTC. It codes for CASSFNAGAETQYF.

The chain is built from TRBV18 and TRBJ2-5, with D uncertain. The V end was cut by 0 bases, the J end by 2 bases, with 10 bases between. Germline CDR1 is KGHSH and CDR2 is LQKENI. CDR3 length equals 15 residues. Here the CDR3 DNA reads TGTGCCAGCTCACCACCGGTCGCCGGACAAGAGACCCAGTACTTC. It is translated as CASSPPVAGQETQYF.

This clone was picked up a small number of times. This chain uses TRBV6-1 with TRBJ1-1; 9 bases match TRBD1. With 2 bases clipped from V and 3 bases from J, the junction kept 4 bases outside the gene matches. Germline V gene sequence: CDR1 MNHNS, CDR2 SASEGT. This CDR3 comprises 15 residues. Here the CDR3 DNA reads TGTGCCAGCAGTGAACCGGGACAGGGACACACTGAAGCTTTCTTT. This gives the protein CASSEPGQGHTEAFF.

This clone was observed once. The rearrangement uses TRBV6-5 and TRBJ2-7; 11 nucleotides match TRBD2. CDR1 and CDR2 (germline): MNHEY, SVGAGI. Trimming at V came to 7 bases and at J to 4 bases, leaving 6 bases not matched to a gene. This CDR3 region has 14 residues. CDR3 sequence (DNA): TGTGCCAGCACCACTAGCGGGAGTTTGTACGAGCAGTACTTC. The encoded protein is CASTTSGSLYEQYF.